The 11 T cell receptor beta chains listed next were all sequenced from one sample in a study of blood T cell repertoires in COVID-19. Method: immunoSEQ multiplex PCR; TCRdb's copy keeps in-frame clones and lacks some. The table shows about 200,000 clones, with roughly 82% occurring only once. The specimen sequenced was peripheral blood. These receptor sequences come from a man in his fifties or sixties with active or convalescent COVID-19.

V is TRBV6-6 and J is TRBJ2-7; D is undetermined. The germline CDR1 and CDR2 sequences are MNHNY and SVGAGI (reference sequence). Trimming stripped 5 bases from V and 0 bases from J, with 5 bases between. The CDR3 is 12 amino acids. This CDR3 is CASSPNSYEQYV. The DNA of the CDR3 is TGTGCCAGCAGTCCTAACTCCTACGAGCAGTACGTC.

This chain uses TRBV27 with TRBJ2-1; the match to TRBD2 covers 9 bases. Germline V gives CDR1 MNHEY, CDR2 SMNVEV (reference sequence). This CDR3 has 15 amino acids. Unmatched junction bases numbered 3, after V lost 6 bases and J lost 0 bases. This chain's CDR3 is CASSLAGVSYNEQFF. CDR3 in DNA: TGTGCCAGCAGCTTAGCGGGAGTCTCCTACAATGAGCAGTTCTTC.

The chain employs TRBV6-2 or TRBV6-3 and TRBJ2-3; 14 bases line up with TRBD2. Germline-derived CDR1 and CDR2 are MNHEY and SVGEGT. J was trimmed by 6 bases and V by 2 bases; bases with no gene match: 4. The CDR3 contains 16 residues. CDR3 sequence (DNA): TGTGCCAGCAGTTACGGACTAGCGGGGGGCTCGGATACGCAGTATTTT. It translates to CASSYGLAGGSDTQYF.

A remark on this clone: The DNA is omitted, as the CDR3 cannot be located on it reliably, and the CDR3 follows TCRdb's listing. The chain uses TRBV28 and TRBJ1-2; no check of the table's D call, TRBD1, against the DNA was made. CDR1 is MDHEN, CDR2 SYDVKM, per germline. Ends included, the CDR3 has 15 residues. The CDR3 sequence is CASSSSDRAIYGYTF.

This clone was seen only a few times. This chain uses TRBV9 with TRBJ1-3, with 11 bases aligning to TRBD1. The CDR3 runs to 14 residues. The J segment lost 7 bases and the V segment lost 3 bases, leaving 3 bases of the junction unmatched. CDR1 SGDLS and CDR2 YYNGEE come from the germline V gene. The CDR3 region has the DNA TGTGCCAGCAGCGCAGGGACAGGGGGGAACACCATATATTTT. Translated: CASSAGTGGNTIYF.

The chain uses TRBV4-3 and TRBJ1-2; D gene uncertain. Trimming took 0 bases from V and 4 from J, leaving 9 bases between them. The germline CDR1 and CDR2 sequences are LGHNA and YSLEER. CDR3 size: 14 residues. The chain's CDR3 is CASSQDGWFYGYTF. CDR3 sequence (DNA): TGCGCCAGCAGCCAAGACGGGTGGTTCTATGGCTACACCTTC.

The rearrangement uses TRBV5-1 and TRBJ2-7; 7 nucleotides line up with TRBD1. The CDR3 sequence is 15 residues long. Unmatched junction bases numbered 8, after V lost 4 bases and J lost 1 base. CDR1 is SGHRS, CDR2 YFSETQ, per germline. The CDR3 bases are TGCGCCAGCAGCATCGGGACAGCCCATTCCTACGAGCAGTACTTC. Translated: CASSIGTAHSYEQYF. The entire variable domain, with the rest obtained from reference TRBV5-1 and TRBJ2-7, is as follows: KAGVTQTPRYLIKTRGQQVTLSCSPISGHRSVSWYQQTPGQGLQFLFEYFSETQRNKGNFPGRFSGRQFSNSRSEMNVSTLELGDSALYLCASSIGTAHSYEQYFGPGTRLTVT.

CDR3 sequence: CASSLSGGGNTEAFF. For the CDR3, the DNA is TGTGCCAGCAGCTTATCGGGAGGTGGTAACACTGAAGCTTTCTTT. V gene TRBV7-2 combines with J gene TRBJ1-1; D gene uncertain. The CDR3 spans 15 residues. CDR1 and CDR2 (germline): SGHTA, FQGNSA. V gave up 2 bases and J gave up 2 bases, with 12 bases separating them.

This clone appeared a single time. The chain links TRBV7-2 to TRBJ1-2, with D tentatively TRBD1 (5 bases). The ends were cut back, 1 base at V and 3 bases at J, with 15 bases in the middle. Per germline, CDR1 SGHTA and CDR2 FQGNSA. There are 16 residues in the CDR3. CDR3 in amino acids: CASSLVRTREDYGYTF. For the CDR3, the DNA is TGTGCCAGCAGCTTAGTTCGAACCAGGGAGGACTATGGCTACACCTTC.

V is TRBV11-2 and J is TRBJ1-2; no definite D call. Per germline, CDR1 SGHAT and CDR2 FQNNGV. V was clipped by 3 bases and J by 0 bases, with 2 bases between them. The CDR3 sequence is 12 residues long. For the CDR3, the DNA is TGTGCCAGCAGCTTTACTAACTATGGCTACACCTTC. This codes for CASSFTNYGYTF.

This clone has just one count. V is TRBV11-2 and J is TRBJ2-7; possible D gene TRBD2, 5 bases. The germline V gene has CDR1 SGHAT and CDR2 FQNNGV. The CDR3 is 13 amino acids. Between the trimmed V and J ends, which lost 0 bases and 6 bases, there was a span of 9 bases. CDR3 nucleotides: TGTGCCAGCAGCTTAGATCTGGGGAGCGAGCAGTACGTC. It specifies CASSLDLGSEQYV.